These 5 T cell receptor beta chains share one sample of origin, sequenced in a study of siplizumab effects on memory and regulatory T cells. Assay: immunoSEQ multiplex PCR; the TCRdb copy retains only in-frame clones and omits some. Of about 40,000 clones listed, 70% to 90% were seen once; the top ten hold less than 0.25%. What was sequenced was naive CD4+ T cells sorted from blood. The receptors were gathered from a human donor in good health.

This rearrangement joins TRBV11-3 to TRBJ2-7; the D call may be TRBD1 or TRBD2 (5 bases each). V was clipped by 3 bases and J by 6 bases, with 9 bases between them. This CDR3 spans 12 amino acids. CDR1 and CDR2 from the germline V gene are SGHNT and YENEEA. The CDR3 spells CASSFGAGEQYF. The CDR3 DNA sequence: TGTGCCAGCAGCTTCGGGGCGGGCGAGCAGTACTTC.

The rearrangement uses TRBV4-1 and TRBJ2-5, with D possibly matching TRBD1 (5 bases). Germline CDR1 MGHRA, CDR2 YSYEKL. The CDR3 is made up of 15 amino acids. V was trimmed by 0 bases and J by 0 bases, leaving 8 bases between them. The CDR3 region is CASSQDGAYQETQYF. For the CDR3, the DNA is TGCGCCAGCAGCCAAGATGGGGCGTACCAAGAGACCCAGTACTTC.

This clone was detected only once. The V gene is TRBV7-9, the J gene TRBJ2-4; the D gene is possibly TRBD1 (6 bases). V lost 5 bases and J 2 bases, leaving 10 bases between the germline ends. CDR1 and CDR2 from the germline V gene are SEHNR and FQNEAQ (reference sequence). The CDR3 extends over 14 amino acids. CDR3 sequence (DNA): TGTGCCAGCAGCCCCCAGGGGTCCAAAAACATTCAGTACTTC. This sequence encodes CASSPQGSKNIQYF.

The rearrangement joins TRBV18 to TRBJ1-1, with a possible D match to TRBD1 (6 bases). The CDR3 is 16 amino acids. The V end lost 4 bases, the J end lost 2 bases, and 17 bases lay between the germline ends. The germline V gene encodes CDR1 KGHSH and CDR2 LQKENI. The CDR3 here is CASSLLQRGANTEAFF. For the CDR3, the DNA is TGTGCCAGCTCACTACTACAACGGGGGGCTAACACTGAAGCTTTCTTT.

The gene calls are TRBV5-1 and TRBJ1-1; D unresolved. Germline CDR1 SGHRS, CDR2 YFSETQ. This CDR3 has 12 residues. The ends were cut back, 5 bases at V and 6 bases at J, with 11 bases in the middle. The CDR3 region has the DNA TGCGCCAGCAGTCTTGAATTTCCTGAAGCTTTCTTT. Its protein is CASSLEFPEAFF.